This T cell receptor (beta chain) was retrieved from a study of human T cells and chemical hapten exposure. TCRdb reprocessed the RACE reads with MiXCR, giving one entry per CDR3 protein. Among around 250,000 distinct CDR3 sequences listed, about 8.1% were seen once. As to this clonotype: The antigen is unknown.

Regarding time point: pre-sensitization, week 0. Treatment meaning: therapeutic diphenylcyclopropenone sensitization with weekly scalp DPC. Study observations and caveats: With patch test score, the counts of PT1 expanded TCRs showed a positive correlation. DPC sensitization produced no change in TCRs with frequency above 1 in 1000.

The origin of this receptor is a woman between 40 and 50 years old with alopecia areata. Some clones in this sample may be carry-over from other donors' samples. Material: whole blood, obtained in connection with sensitization to the hapten diphenylcyclopropenone (DPC).

The CDR3 loop reads CASRRTAVNTEAFF. In DNA form, the CDR3 reads TGTGCCAGCAGGCGGACAGCCGTGAACACTGAAGCTTTCTTT. The genes are TRBV6-5 and TRBJ1-1; D possibly corresponds to TRBD1 (6 bases). Looked up from germline, CDR1 is MNHEY and CDR2 is SVGAGI. The V end lost 6 bases, the J end lost 0 bases, and 11 bases lay between the germline ends. CDR3 length: 14 residues.